Here is one T cell receptor beta chain with its context. One end of the junction fails to match germline, which may point to a read error. This sample was included in a study of early T cells in non-severe SARS-CoV-2 infection. The wider study: The input, bulk RNA from unsorted whole blood, was sequenced, and chains were unpaired.

CDR3 size: 13 residues. As part of library construction, unique molecular identifiers were attached to individual cDNA molecules. TCRdb independently ran MiXCR on the 5' RACE reads; one entry per CDR3 protein. The sample records nearly 60,000 distinct CDR3 sequences, roughly 13% being singletons. This clonotype was sampled from an adult who was a healthcare worker with PCR-confirmed SARS-CoV-2 infection or an uninfected control (not recorded which). The sequenced material came from whole blood. J is TRBJ2-1 and V is TRBV12-3 or TRBV12-4; a weak D match, TRBD1 (5 bases). CDR3 region: CASSPPSVGQQVF. The CDR3 coding sequence is TGTGCCAGCAGCCCCCCGTCCGTGGGGCAACAAGTCTTC.